This entry lists 8 T cell receptor beta chains sequenced from one sample in a study of blood T cell repertoires in COVID-19. Method: immunoSEQ multiplex PCR; TCRdb's copy keeps in-frame clones and lacks some. The sample consists of some 200,000 clones, roughly 85% of them appearing once. What was sequenced was peripheral blood. The source of these receptors is a man aged 50 or older who had recovered from COVID-19.

V and J are TRBV20-1 and TRBJ2-1; no clear D gene. V was clipped by 3 bases and J by 3 bases, with 12 bases between them. CDR1 and CDR2 (germline): DFQATT, SNEGSKA (reference sequence). The CDR3 runs 14 residues. CDR3 in DNA: TGCAGTGCTAGTCAGCCCGGGTACTACAATGAGCAGTTCTTC. This gives the protein CSASQPGYYNEQFF.

This chain links TRBV19 with TRBJ1-4; weak D call: TRBD1 (5 bases). CDR3 length equals 15 residues. Between the trimmed V and J ends, which lost 3 bases and 8 bases, there was a span of 16 bases. Germline CDR1 and CDR2: LNHDA and SQIVND (reference sequence). As DNA, the CDR3 is TGTGCCAGTAGTATTCTCAGGGCAACTTCGGAAAAACTGTTTTTT. As protein: CASSILRATSEKLFF. Looking up the rest from reference TRBV19 and TRBJ1-4 gives the full variable domain: DGGITQSPKYLFRKEGQNVTLSCEQNLNHDAMYWYRQDPGQGLRLIYYSQIVNDFQKGDIAEGYSVSREKKESFPLTVTSAQKNPTAFYLCASSILRATSEKLFFGSGTQLSVL.

The chain has TRBV30 and TRBJ2-1; the D is unclear. The CDR3 length is 12 residues. V lost 1 base to trimming and J lost 6 bases, with 7 bases between them. CDR1 is GTSNPN, CDR2 SVGIG, per germline (reference sequence). DNA for the CDR3: TGTGCCTGGAGTGATAGAATCAATGAGCAGTTCTTC. Encoded protein: CAWSDRINEQFF.

The chain couples TRBV5-1 to TRBJ1-1; D gene uncertain. The CDR3 is 13 residues long. CDR1 is SGHRS, CDR2 YFSETQ, per germline. Between the trimmed V and J ends, which lost 4 bases and 6 bases, there was a span of 13 bases. CDR3 residues: CASSPTIKSEAFF. The CDR3 coding sequence is TGCGCCAGCAGCCCTACTATTAAGTCTGAAGCTTTCTTT.

The chain uses TRBV24-1 and TRBJ1-5; D is uncertain. Germline-derived CDR1 and CDR2 are KGHDR and SFDVKD. This CDR3 region has 14 residues. Trimming removed 9 bases from V and 2 bases from J, with 13 bases in between. This CDR3 is CATPGLHCNQPQHF. The CDR3 nucleotides are TGTGCCACCCCTGGGCTCCATTGCAATCAGCCCCAGCATTTT.

V gene TRBV21-1 combines with J gene TRBJ2-1; the DNA was not compared with TRBD2, the D call given in the table. TRBV21-1 represents a pseudogene. The CDR3 runs 17 residues. CDR3 nucleotides: TGTGCCAGCAGCTGTCTCCGCGGGAGTAGGGCCTACAATGAGCAGTTCTTC. Translation gives CASSCLRGSRAYNEQFF.

This chain links TRBV27 with TRBJ1-5, with 7 bases aligning to TRBD1. Germline V gene sequence: CDR1 MNHEY, CDR2 SMNVEV (reference sequence). The CDR3 covers 14 residues. Losses at the gene ends were 3 bases for V and 3 bases for J; bases not matched to a gene: 2. CDR3 loop: CASSLGTVNQPQHF. The CDR3 bases are TGTGCCAGCAGTTTGGGGACAGTCAATCAGCCCCAGCATTTT.

This clone was seen just once. This chain links TRBV3-1 (or the pseudogene TRBV3-2) with TRBJ2-5; perhaps TRBD2 as D (5 bases). CDR1 and CDR2 from the germline V gene are LGHDT and YNNKEL (reference sequence). With 2 bases removed from V and 7 bases from J, the gap between germline ends came to 17 bases. The CDR3 length is 15 residues. The CDR3 reads CASSQLEAARGTQYF. The CDR3 nucleotides are TGTGCCAGCAGCCAACTCGAAGCGGCCCGTGGGACCCAGTACTTC.